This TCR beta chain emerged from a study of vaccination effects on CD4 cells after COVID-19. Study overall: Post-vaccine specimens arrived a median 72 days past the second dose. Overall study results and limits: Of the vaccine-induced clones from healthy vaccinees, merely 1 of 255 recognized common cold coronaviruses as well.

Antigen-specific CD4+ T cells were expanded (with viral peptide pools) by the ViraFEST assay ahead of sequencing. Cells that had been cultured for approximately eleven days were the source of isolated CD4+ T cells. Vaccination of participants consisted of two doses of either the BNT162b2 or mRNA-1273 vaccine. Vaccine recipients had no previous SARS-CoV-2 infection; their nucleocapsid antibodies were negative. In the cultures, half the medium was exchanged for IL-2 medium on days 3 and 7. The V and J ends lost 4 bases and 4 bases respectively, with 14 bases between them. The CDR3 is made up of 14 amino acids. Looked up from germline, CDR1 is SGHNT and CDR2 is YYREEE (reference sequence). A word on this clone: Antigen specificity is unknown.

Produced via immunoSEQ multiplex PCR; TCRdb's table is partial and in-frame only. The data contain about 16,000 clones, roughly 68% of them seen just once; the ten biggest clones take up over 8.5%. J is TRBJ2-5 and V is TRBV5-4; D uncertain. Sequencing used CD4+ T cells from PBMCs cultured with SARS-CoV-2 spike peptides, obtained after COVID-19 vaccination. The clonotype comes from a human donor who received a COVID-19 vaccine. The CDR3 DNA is TGTGCCAGCAGCAAAGGCCTGGGCCTAGAGACCCAGTACTTC. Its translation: CASSKGLGLETQYF.